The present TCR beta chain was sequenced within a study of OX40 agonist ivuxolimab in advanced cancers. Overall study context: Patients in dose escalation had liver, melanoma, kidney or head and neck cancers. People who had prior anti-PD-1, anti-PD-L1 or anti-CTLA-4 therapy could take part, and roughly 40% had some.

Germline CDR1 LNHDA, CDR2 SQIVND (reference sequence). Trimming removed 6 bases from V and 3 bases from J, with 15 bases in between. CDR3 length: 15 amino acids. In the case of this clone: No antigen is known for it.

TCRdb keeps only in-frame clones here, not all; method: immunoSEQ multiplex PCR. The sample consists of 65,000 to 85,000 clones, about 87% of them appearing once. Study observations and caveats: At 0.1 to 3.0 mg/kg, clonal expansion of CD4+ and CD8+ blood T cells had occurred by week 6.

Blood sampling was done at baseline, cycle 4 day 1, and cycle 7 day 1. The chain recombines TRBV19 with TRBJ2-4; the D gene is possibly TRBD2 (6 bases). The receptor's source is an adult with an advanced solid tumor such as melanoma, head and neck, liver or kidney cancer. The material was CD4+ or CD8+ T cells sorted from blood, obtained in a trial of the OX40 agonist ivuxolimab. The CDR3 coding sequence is TGTGCCAGTAGCGTCAGTGGGGAGGTCAAAAACATTCAGTACTTC. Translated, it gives CASSVSGEVKNIQYF.